Below, 21 T cell receptor beta chains from the same sample are listed, as sequenced in a study of shared clonotypes between healthy human individuals. The protocol was immunoSEQ multiplex PCR, while the TCRdb copy is restricted to in-frame clones and leaves out a portion. The table records under 850,000 clones, just under 75% of them present only once. Sequencing was carried out using memory CD4+ T cells sorted from blood. The sample's subset: CD45RA-negative fraction. The source is a woman in her 30s in good health.

J is TRBJ2-7 and V is TRBV10-2; D may correspond to TRBD1 or TRBD2 (6 bases each). With 3 bases removed from V and 9 bases from J, the gap between germline ends came to 15 bases. The CDR3 covers 13 residues. CDR1 is WSHSY and CDR2 is SAAADI in the germline V gene. The CDR3 DNA sequence: TGCGCCAGCAGTGATTATCGGGGGCAGGGGCAGTACTTC. Amino acid sequence: CASSDYRGQGQYF.

The V call is TRBV9, the J call TRBJ2-1; 9 nucleotides agree with TRBD2. Germline CDR1 reads SGDLS; CDR2 reads YYNGEE. V lost 3 bases, J lost 8 bases, and 12 bases stayed unmatched. The CDR3 length is 16 residues. The CDR3 bases are TGTGCCAGCAGCGGACTTAGCGGGAGCCTCGTCGATGAGCAGTTCTTC. This codes for CASSGLSGSLVDEQFF.

The chain's CDR3 is CASSQVTTFGDTQYF. The DNA for the CDR3 is TGTGCCAGCAGCCAAGTGACGACCTTTGGAGATACGCAGTATTTT. The chain links TRBV4-2 to TRBJ2-3; D ambiguous. Germline loops: CDR1 LGHNA, CDR2 YNFKEQ. The germline V and J ends were trimmed by 1 base and 5 bases, with 13 bases remaining between them. This CDR3 comprises 15 residues.

As for this clone: Other DNA sequences within the sample encode an identical CDR3. The gene calls are TRBV5-1 and TRBJ1-4; 7 bases map to TRBD1. The CDR3 runs to 14 residues. V gave up 4 bases and J gave up 5 bases; unmatched junction bases: 5. Germline V lookup: CDR1 SGHRS, CDR2 YFSETQ. This CDR3 reads CASSLRDRNEKLFF. Here the CDR3 DNA reads TGCGCCAGCAGCCTCCGGGACAGAAATGAAAAACTGTTTTTT.

V is TRBV15 and J is TRBJ2-5; TRBD1 agrees at 11 bases. The better agreement between TRBJ2-7 and the DNA end casts doubt on the J call. CDR1 is LNHNV and CDR2 is YYDKDF in the germline V gene (reference sequence). This CDR3 has 16 amino acids. CDR3 region: CATSRLAGQGDYEQYF. For the CDR3, the DNA is TGTGCCACCAGCAGACTTGCGGGACAGGGGGACTACGAGCAGTACTTC.

V and J are TRBV11-1 and TRBJ1-2; 10 bases agree with TRBD1. V shed 6 bases and J 3 bases; nucleotides not matched to a gene: 10. Germline CDR1 and CDR2: SGHAT and FQDESV (reference sequence). The CDR3 loop spans 16 amino acids. The CDR3 bases are TGTGCCAGCAGTTTGAACTCCGGGACAGGGGACTATGGCTACACCTTC. Its protein is CASSLNSGTGDYGYTF. Full variable domain (remainder filled in from reference TRBV11-1 and TRBJ1-2): EAEVAQSPRYKITEKSQAVAFWCDPISGHATLYWYRQILGQGPELLVQFQDESVVDDSQLPKDRFSAERLKGVDSTLKIQPAELGDSAMYLCASSLNSGTGDYGYTFGSGTRLTVV.

The CDR3 sequence is CASSLGLTEDSPLHF. The CDR3, as DNA: TGTGCCAGCAGCTTAGGACTCACGGAGGATTCACCCCTCCACTTT. This chain links TRBV7-8 with TRBJ1-6; D gene unclear. V lost 1 base and J lost 8, with 12 bases in between. Looked up from germline, CDR1 is SGHVS and CDR2 is FQNEAQ. This CDR3 has 15 residues.

The count of this clone is one. The chain carries TRBV4-1 and TRBJ2-7; no firm D call. Trimming removed 4 bases at V and 3 bases at J, with 16 bases between. The V gene's germline CDR1 is MGHRA and CDR2 YSYEKL. The CDR3 contains 15 residues. CDR3 sequence: CASSPLVTRFYEQYF. The DNA of the CDR3 is TGCGCCAGCAGCCCCCTGGTGACGAGGTTCTACGAGCAGTACTTC.

This clone was found once. The rearrangement uses TRBV30 and TRBJ2-6; D unclear. The germline CDR1 and CDR2 sequences are GTSNPN and SVGIG (reference sequence). Trimming pared 3 bases from V and 2 bases from J, leaving 14 bases between. The CDR3 length is 16 residues. CDR3 residues: CAWRTLGVTGANVLTF. CDR3 nucleotides: TGTGCCTGGAGAACGCTTGGAGTTACTGGGGCCAACGTCCTGACTTTC.

This clone was counted only a few times. The rearrangement joins TRBV6-5 to TRBJ2-2; the D is unclear. Trimming pared 1 base from V and 1 base from J, leaving 1 base between. Germline V gives CDR1 MNHEY, CDR2 SVGAGI. CDR3 length equals 13 residues. In DNA, the CDR3 is TGTGCCAGCAGTTACTTGAACACCGGGGAGCTGTTTTTT. As protein: CASSYLNTGELFF.

The rearrangement joins TRBV6-1 to TRBJ1-1; TRBD1 might be the D (6 bases). V shed 2 bases and J shed 4 bases, with 11 bases lying between them. The CDR3 extends over 14 amino acids. Germline CDR1 reads MNHNS; CDR2 reads SASEGT. The CDR3 DNA follows: TGTGCCAGCAGTGAACCAGGGGAAAGCACTGAAGCTTTCTTT. Translated, it gives CASSEPGESTEAFF.

The chain links TRBV10-1 to TRBJ2-1, with 7 bases matching TRBD2. V was pared by 3 bases and J by 0 bases, with 5 bases of the junction left unmatched. There are 16 residues in the CDR3. CDR1 is WNHNN and CDR2 is SYGVQD in the germline V gene (reference sequence). The CDR3 sequence: CASSDPGGSSYNEQFF. CDR3 nucleotides: TGCGCCAGCAGTGACCCGGGCGGGAGCTCCTACAATGAGCAGTTCTTC.

V usage is TRBV27 and J usage is TRBJ1-3, with D tentatively TRBD1 (5 bases). This CDR3 contains 13 residues. CDR1 MNHEY and CDR2 SMNVEV come from the germline V gene (reference sequence). V lost 5 bases and J 4 bases, leaving 9 bases between the germline ends. The DNA for the CDR3 is TGTGCCAGCAGTCCCGGGACGGGAAACACCATATATTTT. This encodes CASSPGTGNTIYF.

This clone was detected only a few times. V is TRBV30 and J is TRBJ2-5; unclear D gene. Between the trimmed V and J ends, which lost 0 bases and 5 bases, there was a span of 10 bases. This CDR3 is built from 13 residues. Germline V gene lookup returns CDR1 GTSNPN and CDR2 SVGIG (reference sequence). CDR3 sequence reads: CAWSVQMGETQYF. The CDR3 coding sequence is TGTGCCTGGAGTGTACAAATGGGGGAGACCCAGTACTTC.

There are a few counts of this clone. This sequence joins TRBV28 and TRBJ2-7; D is unresolved. CDR1 is MDHEN, CDR2 SYDVKM, per germline. Trimming pared 2 bases from V and 5 bases from J, leaving 10 bases between. The CDR3 extends over 13 amino acids. Written as DNA, the CDR3 is TGTGCCAGCAGTTTAGATGTAGTCCACGAGCAGTACTTC. Protein sequence: CASSLDVVHEQYF.

The gene calls are TRBV21-1 and TRBJ2-2; the DNA was not compared with TRBD1, the D call given in the table. TRBV21-1 is shown as a pseudogene. This CDR3 spans 16 amino acids. This CDR3 is CASSKVRGAYPGELFF. In DNA, the CDR3 is TGTGCCAGCAGCAAAGTCAGGGGCGCGTATCCCGGGGAGCTGTTTTTT.

The chain joins TRBV19 to TRBJ1-2, with TRBD1 matching 9 bases. This CDR3 comprises 15 residues. Germline CDR1 is LNHDA and CDR2 is SQIVND (reference sequence). J gave up 3 bases and V 1 base, and 3 bases lay outside the gene matches. The CDR3 DNA reads TGTGCCAGTAGTATAGCATGGGACAGGGACTATGGCTACACCTTC. It encodes CASSIAWDRDYGYTF.

This sequence joins TRBV2 and TRBJ1-1; D unresolved. Germline-derived CDR1 and CDR2 are SNHLY and FYNNEI. With 4 bases removed from V and 4 bases from J, the gap between germline ends came to 1 base. The CDR3 is made up of 10 amino acids. CDR3 in DNA: TGTGCCAGCAGTGTCACTGAAGCTTTCTTT. The encoded protein is CASSVTEAFF. The whole variable domain, remainder taken from reference TRBV2 and TRBJ1-1, is EPEVTQTPSHQVTQMGQEVILRCVPISNHLYFYWYRQILGQKVEFLVSFYNNEISEKSEIFDDQFSVERPDGSNFTLKIRSTKLEDSAMYFCASSVTEAFFGQGTRLTVV.

The chain employs TRBV19 and TRBJ2-5, with 8 bases lining up with TRBD2. After removal of 5 bases from V and 5 bases from J, the junction contained 4 bases not matched to a gene. The germline CDR1 and CDR2 sequences are LNHDA and SQIVND (reference sequence). There are 13 residues in the CDR3. Here the CDR3 DNA reads TGTGCCAGTAGTCGCAGCGGGAGTGAGACCCAGTACTTC. Translating gives CASSRSGSETQYF.

The gene calls are TRBV9 and TRBJ2-5; 7 bases fit TRBD1. The ends lost 4 bases at V and 5 bases at J; junction bases unmatched: 14. The CDR3 is 16 residues long. From germline, CDR1 is SGDLS and CDR2 YYNGEE. CDR3 nucleotide sequence: TGTGCCAGCAGCATGGGGGACAGCGACCCGGGCGAGACCCAGTACTTC. Translated: CASSMGDSDPGETQYF.

V gene TRBV6-6 combines with J gene TRBJ1-2; 7 nucleotides align to TRBD1. Germline trimming cut 6 bases from V and 2 bases from J; bases unmatched to any gene: 6. This CDR3 is built from 14 residues. Germline V gives CDR1 MNHNY, CDR2 SVGAGI (reference sequence). Here the CDR3 DNA reads TGTGCCAGCAGACAGGGGAGTTCGAACTATGGCTACACCTTC. Protein: CASRQGSSNYGYTF.